Below, 15 T cell receptor beta chains from the same sample are listed, as sequenced in a study of blood T cell repertoires in COVID-19. The data were produced by immunoSEQ multiplex PCR, yet TCRdb's version contains in-frame clones alone and is incomplete. In the table there are around 290,000 clones, 75% to 90% of which are singletons. Sequences were obtained from peripheral blood. The receptors here all came from a woman aged 70-85 years with COVID-19, enrolled during active disease.

The chain has TRBV7-2 and TRBJ2-7; D not certain. This CDR3 comprises 14 residues. Germline CDR1 and CDR2: SGHTA and FQGNSA. V was trimmed by 4 bases and J by 0 bases, leaving 10 bases between them. CDR3 sequence reads: CASSWSHTSYEQYF. DNA of the CDR3: TGTGCCAGCAGCTGGTCGCACACCTCCTACGAGCAGTACTTC. The variable domain in full, completed from reference TRBV7-2 and TRBJ2-7, reads GAGVSQSPSNKVTEKGKDVELRCDPISGHTALYWYRQSLGQGLEFLIYFQGNSAPDKSGLPSDRFSAERTGGSVSTLTIQRTQQEDSAVYLCASSWSHTSYEQYFGPGTRLTVT.

This chain links TRBV5-8 with TRBJ1-1; perhaps TRBD1 as D (6 bases). Trimming shortened V by 0 bases and J by 3 bases, and 9 bases separated the two germline ends. CDR3 length equals 14 residues. In germline, CDR1 is SGHTS, CDR2 YDEGEE. CDR3 DNA sequence: TGTGCCAGCAGCTTGGACGGGGGGCACACTGAAGCTTTCTTT. Translation gives CASSLDGGHTEAFF.

The chain links TRBV27 to TRBJ2-2; tentatively, D is TRBD1 (6 bases). Between the trimmed V and J ends, which lost 5 bases and 0 bases, there was a span of 16 bases. CDR3 length equals 17 residues. Germline CDR1 is MNHEY and CDR2 is SMNVEV (reference sequence). CDR3 DNA: TGTGCCAGCAGTCCATATACAGGGCTTGCGAACACCGGGGAGCTGTTTTTT. Amino acid sequence: CASSPYTGLANTGELFF.

The chain couples TRBV6-5 to TRBJ1-3; unclear D gene. The germline V gene has CDR1 MNHEY and CDR2 SVGAGI. Trimming removed 2 bases from V and 4 bases from J, with 6 bases in between. The CDR3 is 13 amino acids. The CDR3 nucleotides are TGTGCCAGCAGTTACGAGGCCGGAAACACCATATATTTT. Encoded protein: CASSYEAGNTIYF.

This chain connects TRBV13 to TRBJ1-1; D is unresolved. Between the trimmed V and J ends, which lost 4 bases and 1 base, there was a span of 10 bases. Germline-derived CDR1 and CDR2 are PRHDT and FYEKMQ (reference sequence). This CDR3 is built from 14 residues. CDR3 nucleotides: TGTGCCAGCAGCTCAGGACGGGGGAACACTGAAGCTTTCTTT. It encodes CASSSGRGNTEAFF.

This rearrangement joins TRBV2 to TRBJ1-4; 7 nucleotides match TRBD1. Trimming took 5 bases from V and 3 from J; bases not matched to a gene: 6. This CDR3 region has 15 residues. CDR1 is SNHLY and CDR2 is FYNNEI in the germline V gene. CDR3 in DNA: TGTGCCAGCAGTCCAACAGGGGTCCCTAATGAAAAACTGTTTTTT. Translated: CASSPTGVPNEKLFF.

The chain couples TRBV14 to TRBJ1-2; 7 bases are shared with TRBD1. Germline loops: CDR1 SGHDN, CDR2 FVKESK. V trimming: 1 base; J trimming: 4 bases; junction bases outside the gene matches: 6. This CDR3 contains 15 residues. DNA for the CDR3: TGTGCCAGCAGCCAAGGAAATACAGGGGCCTATGGCTACACCTTC. Translated: CASSQGNTGAYGYTF.

The chain has TRBV11-2 and TRBJ2-7; 8 bases line up with TRBD1. Trimming cost V 5 bases and J 11 bases; bases outside gene matches: 14. This CDR3 region has 14 residues. CDR1 is SGHAT and CDR2 is FQNNGV in the germline V gene. The CDR3 spells CASSLGRQGMQEYF. As DNA, the CDR3 is TGTGCCAGCAGCCTCGGACGACAGGGGATGCAGGAGTACTTC.

This chain joins TRBV18 and TRBJ1-1; D might be TRBD1 (5 bases). This CDR3 is 12 amino acids long. The germline V gene has CDR1 KGHSH and CDR2 LQKENI. The V gene lost 0 bases and the J gene lost 11 bases, with 10 bases spanning the gap. The CDR3: CASSPPTGGAFF. The DNA of the CDR3 is TGTGCCAGCTCACCACCGACGGGGGGGGCTTTCTTT. The full variable domain, completed using reference TRBV18 and TRBJ1-1, is NAGVMQNPRHLVRRRGQEARLRCSPMKGHSHVYWYRQLPEEGLKFMVYLQKENIIDESGMPKERFSAEFPKEGPSILRIQQVVRGDSAAYFCASSPPTGGAFFGQGTRLTVV.

This rearrangement joins TRBV6-2 or TRBV6-3 to TRBJ2-7; D remains unclear. CDR3 size: 14 residues. V was trimmed by 2 bases and J by 1 base, leaving 9 bases between them. Germline values: CDR1 MNHEY, CDR2 SVGEGT. This CDR3 reads CASSYIDNSYEQYF. The CDR3 DNA reads TGTGCCAGCAGTTACATTGACAATTCCTACGAGCAGTACTTC.

At least ten counts were recorded for this clone. V is TRBV4-1 and J is TRBJ1-4, with D unclear. The CDR3 extends over 16 amino acids. The V gene lost 2 bases and the J gene lost 8 bases, with 18 bases spanning the gap. CDR1 and CDR2 (germline): MGHRA, YSYEKL. The CDR3 loop reads CASSQNGIGSAEKLFF. DNA of the CDR3: TGCGCCAGCAGCCAAAATGGAATCGGCAGCGCAGAAAAACTGTTTTTT.

The genes are TRBV15 and TRBJ2-7; 9 bases line up with TRBD1. Germline loops: CDR1 LNHNV, CDR2 YYDKDF (reference sequence). Trimming took 5 bases from V and 0 from J; bases not matched to a gene: 8. CDR3 length equals 16 residues. CDR3 in amino acids: CATSARGTGNSYEQYF. In nucleotides, the CDR3 is TGTGCCACCAGCGCGCGAGGGACAGGGAACTCCTACGAGCAGTACTTC.

The rearrangement joins TRBV29-1 to TRBJ1-1; D is unclear. Germline CDR1 and CDR2: SQVTM and ANQGSEA. CDR3 length: 13 amino acids. Trimming cost V 6 bases and J 7 bases, with 18 bases left between them. CDR3 loop: CSVALHVLNEAFF. CDR3 nucleotide sequence: TGCAGCGTCGCACTACACGTACTTAATGAAGCTTTCTTT.

The gene calls are TRBV24-1 and TRBJ2-1, with TRBD1 as a possible D gene (6 bases). The CDR3 has 17 amino acids. The V gene's germline CDR1 is KGHDR and CDR2 SFDVKD. V lost 4 bases and J lost 0, with 15 bases in between. CDR3 DNA sequence: TGTGCCACCAGTGACCGGCTCACAGGGCCCTCCTACAATGAGCAGTTCTTC. It encodes CATSDRLTGPSYNEQFF.

The chain joins TRBV28 to TRBJ2-7; TRBD2 is a possible D gene (5 bases). The ends were cut back, 9 bases at V and 2 bases at J, with 17 bases in the middle. The CDR3 loop spans 14 amino acids. CDR1 is MDHEN, CDR2 SYDVKM, per germline. The DNA for the CDR3 is TGTGCCAGTAACAACCCGGGGTCTCCCTACGAGCAGTACTTC. It translates to CASNNPGSPYEQYF.